This T cell receptor beta chain derives from a study of blood T cell repertoires in COVID-19. About the study: The United States, Italy and Spain provided the acute and convalescent COVID-19 samples.

Clones were sequenced by immunoSEQ multiplex PCR, and TCRdb holds only the in-frame ones, with some missing. The data show tens of thousands of clones, with about four fifths seen just once and 24% held by the top ten. The germline V gene encodes CDR1 MGHRA and CDR2 YSYEKL. V shed 0 bases and J shed 5 bases, with 19 bases lying between them. The CDR3 sequence is 17 residues long. The gene calls are TRBV4-1 and TRBJ2-5, with D tentatively TRBD2 (5 bases). The clonotype originates from a human donor with acute or convalescent COVID-19. The donor label of this sample is uncertain. The sample consisted of peripheral blood. The CDR3: CASSQDLYLTGYETQYF. DNA of the CDR3: TGCGCCAGCAGCCAAGATTTATATCTCACGGGATACGAGACCCAGTACTTC.